Below, 5 T cell receptor beta chains from the same sample are listed, as sequenced in a study of post-analysis software for immune sequencing data. Study-level findings and limits: There were five TRBV segments more frequent in patients than controls, and TRBV5-6, TRBV5-1 and TRBV20-1 were among them.

No antigen has been assigned to these receptors. The library was made from cDNA and included unique molecular identifiers. TCRdb called the PCR reads again in MiXCR, with one record for every CDR3 protein. The sample records about 500,000 distinct CDR3 sequences, around 40% being singletons. The sequencing sample was made of blood. All receptors derive from a girl between 10 and 17 years old with multiple sclerosis.

This chain connects TRBV5-1 to TRBJ2-1, with 11 positions matching TRBD2. Unmatched junction bases numbered 3, after V lost 3 bases and J lost 1 base. CDR3 length equals 16 residues. Germline-derived CDR1 and CDR2 are SGHRS and YFSETQ. The CDR3 DNA reads TGCGCCAGCAGCTCGGGACTAGCGGAATCCTACAATGAGCAGTTCTTC. Encoded protein: CASSSGLAESYNEQFF.

The chain uses TRBV28 and TRBJ2-6; possible D gene TRBD2, 6 bases. Between the trimmed V and J ends, which lost 5 bases and 4 bases, there was a span of 12 bases. The germline CDR1 and CDR2 sequences are MDHEN and SYDVKM. The CDR3 consists of 15 residues. The CDR3 is CASSEQRAGANVLTF. CDR3 coding DNA: TGTGCCAGCAGTGAGCAGCGGGCCGGGGCCAACGTCCTGACTTTC.

This chain connects TRBV24-1 to TRBJ2-7; 10 bases match TRBD1. The CDR3 covers 17 residues. The germline CDR1 and CDR2 sequences are KGHDR and SFDVKD. V trimming: 3 bases; J trimming: 0 bases; junction bases outside the gene matches: 7. The CDR3 here is CATSDKPGQGSSYEQYF. CDR3 DNA: TGTGCCACCAGTGATAAACCGGGACAGGGGAGCTCCTACGAGCAGTACTTC.

As concerns this clonotype: One junction end does not reproduce the germline sequence, and a read error may be involved. The chain employs TRBV4-2 and TRBJ2-4; TRBD2 matches 10 bases. This CDR3 spans 18 amino acids. Per germline, CDR1 LGHNA and CDR2 YNFKEQ. CDR3 residues: CASSQDVSSGSGKSIQYF. The CDR3 region has the DNA TGTGCCAGCAGCCAAGATGTGTCTAGCGGGAGTGGAAAAAGCATTCAGTACTTC.

This rearrangement joins TRBV3-1 to TRBJ2-7; 7 bases match TRBD1. The CDR3 has 14 residues. Trimming took 5 bases from V and 5 from J; bases not matched to a gene: 9. The germline gives CDR1 LGHDT, CDR2 YNNKEL (reference sequence). CDR3 bases: TGTGCCAGCAGCGTTCAGACCGGGACAGACGAGCAGTACTTC. It translates to CASSVQTGTDEQYF.